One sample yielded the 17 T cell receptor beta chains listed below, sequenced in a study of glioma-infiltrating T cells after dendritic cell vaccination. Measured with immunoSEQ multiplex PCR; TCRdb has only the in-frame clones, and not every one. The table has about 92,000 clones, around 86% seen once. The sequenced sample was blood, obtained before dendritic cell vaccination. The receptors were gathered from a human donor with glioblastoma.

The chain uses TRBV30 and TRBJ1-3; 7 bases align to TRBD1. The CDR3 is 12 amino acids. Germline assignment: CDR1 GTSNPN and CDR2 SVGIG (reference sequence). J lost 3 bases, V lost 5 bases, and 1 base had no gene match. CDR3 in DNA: TGTGCCTGGCAGGGGGATGGAAACACCATATATTTT. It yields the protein CAWQGDGNTIYF.

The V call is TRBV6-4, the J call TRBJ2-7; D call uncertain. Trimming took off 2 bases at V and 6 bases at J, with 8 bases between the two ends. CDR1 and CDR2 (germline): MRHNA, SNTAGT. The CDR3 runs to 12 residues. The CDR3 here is CASSDPPGEQYF. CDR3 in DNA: TGTGCCAGCAGTGACCCCCCGGGCGAGCAGTACTTC.

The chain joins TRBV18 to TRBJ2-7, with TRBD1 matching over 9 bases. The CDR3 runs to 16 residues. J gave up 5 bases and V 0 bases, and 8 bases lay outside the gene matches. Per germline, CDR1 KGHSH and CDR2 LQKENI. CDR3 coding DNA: TGTGCCAGCTCACCACCCTCCGGGACAGGGTTGCACGAGCAGTACTTC. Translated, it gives CASSPPSGTGLHEQYF. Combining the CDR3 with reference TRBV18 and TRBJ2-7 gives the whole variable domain NAGVMQNPRHLVRRRGQEARLRCSPMKGHSHVYWYRQLPEEGLKFMVYLQKENIIDESGMPKERFSAEFPKEGPSILRIQQVVRGDSAAYFCASSPPSGTGLHEQYFGPGTRLTVT.

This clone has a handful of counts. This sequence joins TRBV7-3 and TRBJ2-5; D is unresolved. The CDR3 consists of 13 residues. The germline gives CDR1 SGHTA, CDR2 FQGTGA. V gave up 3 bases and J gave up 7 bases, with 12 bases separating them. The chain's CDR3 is CASSLPPHGTQYF. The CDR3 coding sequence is TGTGCCAGCAGCTTGCCCCCTCACGGGACCCAGTACTTC.

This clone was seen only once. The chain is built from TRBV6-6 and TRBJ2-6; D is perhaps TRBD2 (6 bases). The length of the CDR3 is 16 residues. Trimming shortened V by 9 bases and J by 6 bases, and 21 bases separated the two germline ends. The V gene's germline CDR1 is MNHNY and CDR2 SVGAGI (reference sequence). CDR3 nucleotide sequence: TGTGCCAGACGATGCACCGGGACTCTAGCGGCCAACGTCCTGACTTTC. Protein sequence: CARRCTGTLAANVLTF.

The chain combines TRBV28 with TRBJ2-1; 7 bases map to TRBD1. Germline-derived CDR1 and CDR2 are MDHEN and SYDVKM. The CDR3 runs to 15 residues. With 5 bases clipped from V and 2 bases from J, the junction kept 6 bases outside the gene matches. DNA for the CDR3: TGTGCCAGCAGTCCCCCGACAGGGCCCTACAATGAGCAGTTCTTC. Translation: CASSPPTGPYNEQFF.

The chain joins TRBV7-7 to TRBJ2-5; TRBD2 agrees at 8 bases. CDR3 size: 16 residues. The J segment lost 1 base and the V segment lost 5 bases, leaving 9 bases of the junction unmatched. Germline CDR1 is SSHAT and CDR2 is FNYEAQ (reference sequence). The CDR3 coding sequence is TGTGCCAGCAGCCCCCTCGCGGGGGGAATCCAAGAGACCCAGTACTTC. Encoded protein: CASSPLAGGIQETQYF. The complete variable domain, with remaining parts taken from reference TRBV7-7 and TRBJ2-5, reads GAGVSQSPRYKVTKRGQDVTLRCDPISSHATLYWYQQALGQGPEFLTYFNYEAQPDKSGLPSDRFSAERPEGSISTLTIQRTEQRDSAMYRCASSPLAGGIQETQYFGPGTRLLVL.

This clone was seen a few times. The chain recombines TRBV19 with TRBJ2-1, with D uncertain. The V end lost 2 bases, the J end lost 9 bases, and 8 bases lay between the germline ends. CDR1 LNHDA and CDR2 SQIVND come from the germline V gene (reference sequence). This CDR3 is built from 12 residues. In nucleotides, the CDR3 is TGTGCCAGTAGTATAAGGAGAGGTGAGCAGTTCTTC. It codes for CASSIRRGEQFF.

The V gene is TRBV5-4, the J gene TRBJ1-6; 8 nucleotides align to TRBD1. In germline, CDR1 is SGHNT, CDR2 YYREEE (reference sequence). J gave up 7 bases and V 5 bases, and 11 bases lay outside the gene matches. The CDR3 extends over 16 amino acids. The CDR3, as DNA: TGTGCCAGCAGTTCACCAAAACAGGGGGTAAATTCACCCCTCCACTTT. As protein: CASSSPKQGVNSPLHF.

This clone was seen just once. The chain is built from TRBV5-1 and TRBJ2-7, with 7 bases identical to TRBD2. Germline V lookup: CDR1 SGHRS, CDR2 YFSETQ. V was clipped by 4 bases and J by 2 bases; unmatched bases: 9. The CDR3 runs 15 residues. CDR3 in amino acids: CASSGGGPRPYEQYF. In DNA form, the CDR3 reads TGCGCCAGCAGCGGGGGGGGACCCCGGCCCTACGAGCAGTACTTC.

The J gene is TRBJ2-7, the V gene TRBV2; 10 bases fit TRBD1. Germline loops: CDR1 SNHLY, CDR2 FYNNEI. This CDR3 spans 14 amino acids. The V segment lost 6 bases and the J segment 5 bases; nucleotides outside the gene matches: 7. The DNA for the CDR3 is TGTGCCAGCAGCTTCCGACAGGGGGCCCACGAGCAGTACTTC. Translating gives CASSFRQGAHEQYF.

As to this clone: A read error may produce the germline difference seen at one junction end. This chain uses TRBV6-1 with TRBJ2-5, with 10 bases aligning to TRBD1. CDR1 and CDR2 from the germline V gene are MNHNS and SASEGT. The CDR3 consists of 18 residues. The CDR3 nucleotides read TGTGCCAGCAGAGAAGGGCTACCGGGACAGGGGTTGTTCGAGACCCAGTACTTC. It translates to CASREGLPGQGLFETQYF.

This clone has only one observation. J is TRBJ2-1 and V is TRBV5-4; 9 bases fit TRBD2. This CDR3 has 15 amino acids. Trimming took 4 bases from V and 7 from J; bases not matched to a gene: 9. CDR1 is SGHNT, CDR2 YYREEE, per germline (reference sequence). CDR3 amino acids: CASSTGLAMENEQFF. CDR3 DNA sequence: TGTGCCAGCAGCACGGGACTAGCCATGGAGAATGAGCAGTTCTTC.

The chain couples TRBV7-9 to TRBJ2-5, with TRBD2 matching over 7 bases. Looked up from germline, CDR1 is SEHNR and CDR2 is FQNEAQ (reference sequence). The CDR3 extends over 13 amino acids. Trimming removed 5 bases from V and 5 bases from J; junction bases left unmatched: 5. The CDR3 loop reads CASSLPAGETQYF. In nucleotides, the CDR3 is TGTGCCAGCAGCCTCCCAGCGGGGGAGACCCAGTACTTC.

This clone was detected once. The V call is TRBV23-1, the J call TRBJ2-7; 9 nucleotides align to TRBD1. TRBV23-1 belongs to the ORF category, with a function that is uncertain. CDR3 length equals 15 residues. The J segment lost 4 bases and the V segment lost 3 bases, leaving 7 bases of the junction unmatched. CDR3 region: CASSHVPGQGYEQYF. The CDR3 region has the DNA TGCGCCAGCAGTCACGTCCCGGGACAGGGATACGAGCAGTACTTC.

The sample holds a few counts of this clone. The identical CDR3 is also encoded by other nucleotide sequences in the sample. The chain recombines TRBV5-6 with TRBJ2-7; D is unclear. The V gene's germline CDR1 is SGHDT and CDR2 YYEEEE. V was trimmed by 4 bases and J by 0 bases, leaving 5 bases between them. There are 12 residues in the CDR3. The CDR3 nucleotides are TGTGCCAGCAGCCTAAGCTCCTACGAGCAGTACTTC. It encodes CASSLSSYEQYF.

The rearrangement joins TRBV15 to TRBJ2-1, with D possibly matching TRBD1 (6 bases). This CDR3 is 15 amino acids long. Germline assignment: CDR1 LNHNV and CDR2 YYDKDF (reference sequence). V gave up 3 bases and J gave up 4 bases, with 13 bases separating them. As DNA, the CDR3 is TGTGCCACCAGCAGGCGGACAGAGAGATACAATGAGCAGTTCTTC. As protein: CATSRRTERYNEQFF.